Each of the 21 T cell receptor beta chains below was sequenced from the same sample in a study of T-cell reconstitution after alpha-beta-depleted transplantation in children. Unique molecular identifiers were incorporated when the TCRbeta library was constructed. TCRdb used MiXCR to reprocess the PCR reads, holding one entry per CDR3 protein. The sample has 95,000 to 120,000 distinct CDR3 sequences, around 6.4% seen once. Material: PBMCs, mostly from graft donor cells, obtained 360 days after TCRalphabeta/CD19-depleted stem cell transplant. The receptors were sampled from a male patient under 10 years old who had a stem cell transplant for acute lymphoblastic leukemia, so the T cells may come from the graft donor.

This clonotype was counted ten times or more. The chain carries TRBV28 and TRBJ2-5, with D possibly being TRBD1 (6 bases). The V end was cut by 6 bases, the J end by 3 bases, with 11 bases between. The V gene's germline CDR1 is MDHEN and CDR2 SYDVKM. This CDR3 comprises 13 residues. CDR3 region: CASSPWTEETQYF. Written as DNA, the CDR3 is TGTGCCAGCAGCCCTTGGACAGAAGAGACCCAGTACTTC.

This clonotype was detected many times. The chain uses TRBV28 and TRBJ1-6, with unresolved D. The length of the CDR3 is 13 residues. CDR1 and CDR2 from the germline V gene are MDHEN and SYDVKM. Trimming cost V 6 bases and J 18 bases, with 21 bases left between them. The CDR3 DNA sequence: TGTGCCAGCAGCCCACTTCCGAGGGCCCATGACCACTTT. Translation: CASSPLPRAHDHF. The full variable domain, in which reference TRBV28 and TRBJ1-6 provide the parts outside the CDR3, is DVKVTQSSRYLVKRTGEKVFLECVQDMDHENMFWYRQDPGLGLRLIYFSYDVKMKEKGDIPEGYSVSREKKERFSLILESASTNQTSMYLCASSPLPRAHDHFGNGTRLTVT.

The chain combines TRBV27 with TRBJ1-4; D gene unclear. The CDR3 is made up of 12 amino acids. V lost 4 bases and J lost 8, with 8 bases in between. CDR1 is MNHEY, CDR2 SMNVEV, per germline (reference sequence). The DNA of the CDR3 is TGTGCCAGCAGTTCCGCCCCGGAAAAACTGTTTTTT. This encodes CASSSAPEKLFF.

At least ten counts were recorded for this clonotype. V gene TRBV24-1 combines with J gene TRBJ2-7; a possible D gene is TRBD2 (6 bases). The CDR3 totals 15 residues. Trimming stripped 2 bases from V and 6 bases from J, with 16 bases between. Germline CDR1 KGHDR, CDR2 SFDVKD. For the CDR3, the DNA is TGTGCCACCAGTGATTCCGGGACTGAGCTTGTCGAGCAGTACTTC. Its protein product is CATSDSGTELVEQYF.

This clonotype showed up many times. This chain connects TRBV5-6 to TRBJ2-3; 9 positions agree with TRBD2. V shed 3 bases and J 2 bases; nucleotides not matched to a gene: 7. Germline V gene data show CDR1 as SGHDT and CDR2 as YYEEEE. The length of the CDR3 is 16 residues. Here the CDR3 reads CASSSFERGVTDTQYF. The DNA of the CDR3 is TGTGCCAGCAGCTCCTTCGAGCGGGGGGTCACAGATACGCAGTATTTT.

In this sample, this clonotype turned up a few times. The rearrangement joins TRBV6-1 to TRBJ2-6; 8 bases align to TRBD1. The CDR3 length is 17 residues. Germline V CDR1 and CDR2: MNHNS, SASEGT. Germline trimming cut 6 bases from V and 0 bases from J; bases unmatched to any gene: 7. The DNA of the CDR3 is TGTGCCAGCAGCCCCGGGACAGGACCCTCTGGGGCCAACGTCCTGACTTTC. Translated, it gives CASSPGTGPSGANVLTF.

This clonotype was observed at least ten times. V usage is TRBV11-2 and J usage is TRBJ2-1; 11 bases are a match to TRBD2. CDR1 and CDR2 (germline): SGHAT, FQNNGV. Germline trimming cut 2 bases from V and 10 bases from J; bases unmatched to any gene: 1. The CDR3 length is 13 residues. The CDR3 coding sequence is TGTGCCAGCAGCTTACTAGCGGGGGGCGAGCAGTTCTTC. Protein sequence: CASSLLAGGEQFF.

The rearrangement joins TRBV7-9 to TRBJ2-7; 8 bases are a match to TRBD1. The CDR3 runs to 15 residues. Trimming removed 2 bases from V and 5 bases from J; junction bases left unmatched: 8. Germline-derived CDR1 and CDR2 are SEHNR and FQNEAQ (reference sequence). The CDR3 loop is CASSLQGARRDEQYF. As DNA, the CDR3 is TGTGCCAGCAGCTTACAGGGGGCCCGTCGGGACGAGCAGTACTTC.

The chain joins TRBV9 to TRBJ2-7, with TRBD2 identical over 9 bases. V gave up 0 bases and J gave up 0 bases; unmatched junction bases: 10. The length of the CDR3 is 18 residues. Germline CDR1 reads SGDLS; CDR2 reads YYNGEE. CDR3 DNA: TGTGCCAGCAGCGTAGCTCTTAGCGGGGGCTCTAGCTCCTACGAGCAGTACTTC. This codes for CASSVALSGGSSSYEQYF.

CDR3 coding DNA: TGTGCCAGCAGTTTATGGGGACTAGCGACCTACAATGAGCAGTTCTTC. It is translated as CASSLWGLATYNEQFF. The chain recombines TRBV27 with TRBJ2-1, with 10 nucleotides matching TRBD2. CDR3 length: 16 amino acids. V dropped 1 base and J dropped 2; count of bases not matched to a gene: 2. The germline V gene has CDR1 MNHEY and CDR2 SMNVEV (reference sequence).

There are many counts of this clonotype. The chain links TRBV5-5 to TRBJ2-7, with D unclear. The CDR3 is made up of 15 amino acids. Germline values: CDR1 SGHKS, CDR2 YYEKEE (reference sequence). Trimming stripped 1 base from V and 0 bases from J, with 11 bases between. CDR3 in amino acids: CASSLFHLSSYEQYF. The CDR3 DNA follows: TGTGCCAGCAGCTTGTTCCATTTGAGCTCCTACGAGCAGTACTTC.

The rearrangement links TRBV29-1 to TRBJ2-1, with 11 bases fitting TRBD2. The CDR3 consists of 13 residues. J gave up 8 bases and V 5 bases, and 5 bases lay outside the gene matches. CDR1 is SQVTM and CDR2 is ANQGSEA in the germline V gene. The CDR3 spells CSVLASGRHEQFF. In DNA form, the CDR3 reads TGCAGCGTTCTAGCTAGCGGGAGGCATGAGCAGTTCTTC.

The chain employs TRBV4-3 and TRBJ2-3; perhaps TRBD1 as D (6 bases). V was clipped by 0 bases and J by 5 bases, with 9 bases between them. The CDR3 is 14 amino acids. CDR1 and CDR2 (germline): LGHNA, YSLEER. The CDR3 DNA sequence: TGCGCCAGCAGCCAAGATTCAGGGGTAGATACGCAGTATTTT. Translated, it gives CASSQDSGVDTQYF.

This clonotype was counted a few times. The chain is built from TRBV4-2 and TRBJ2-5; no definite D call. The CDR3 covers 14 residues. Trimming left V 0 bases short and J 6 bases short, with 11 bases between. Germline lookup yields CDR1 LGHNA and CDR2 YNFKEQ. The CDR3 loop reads CASSQEDGFQTQYF. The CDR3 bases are TGTGCCAGCAGCCAAGAAGACGGCTTTCAGACCCAGTACTTC.

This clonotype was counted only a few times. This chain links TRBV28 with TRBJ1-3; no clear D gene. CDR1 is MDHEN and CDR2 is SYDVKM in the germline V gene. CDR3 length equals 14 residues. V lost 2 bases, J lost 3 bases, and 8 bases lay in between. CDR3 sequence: CASSLKGIGNTIYF. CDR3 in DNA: TGTGCCAGCAGTTTAAAGGGAATTGGAAACACCATATATTTT.

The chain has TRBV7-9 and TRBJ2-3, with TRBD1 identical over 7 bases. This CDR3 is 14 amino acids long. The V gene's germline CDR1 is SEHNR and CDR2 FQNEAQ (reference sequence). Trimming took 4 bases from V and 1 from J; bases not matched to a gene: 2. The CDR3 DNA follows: TGTGCCAGCAGCTCAGGACAGGGCACAGATACGCAGTATTTT. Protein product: CASSSGQGTDTQYF.

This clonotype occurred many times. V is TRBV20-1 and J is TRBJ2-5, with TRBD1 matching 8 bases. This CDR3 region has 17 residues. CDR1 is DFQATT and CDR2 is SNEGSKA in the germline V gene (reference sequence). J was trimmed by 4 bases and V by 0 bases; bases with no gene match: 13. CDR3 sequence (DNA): TGCAGTGCTAGAGAGTTGGGGACAGGCTCTACATTAGAGACCCAGTACTTC. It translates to CSARELGTGSTLETQYF.

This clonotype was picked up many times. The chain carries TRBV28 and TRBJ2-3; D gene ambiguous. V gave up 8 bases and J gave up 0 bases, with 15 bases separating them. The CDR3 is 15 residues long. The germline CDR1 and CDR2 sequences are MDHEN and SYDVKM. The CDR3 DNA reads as TGTGCCAGCTCGGTGCACGGCTCTAGCACAGATACGCAGTATTTT. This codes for CASSVHGSSTDTQYF. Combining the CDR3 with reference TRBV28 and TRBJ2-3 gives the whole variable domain DVKVTQSSRYLVKRTGEKVFLECVQDMDHENMFWYRQDPGLGLRLIYFSYDVKMKEKGDIPEGYSVSREKKERFSLILESASTNQTSMYLCASSVHGSSTDTQYFGPGTRLTVL.

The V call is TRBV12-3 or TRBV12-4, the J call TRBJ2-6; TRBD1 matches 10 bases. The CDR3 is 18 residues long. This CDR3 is CTFCLDRGLNSGANVLTF. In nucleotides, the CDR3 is TGTACCTTCTGTTTAGACAGGGGGCTAAACTCTGGGGCCAACGTCCTGACTTTC.

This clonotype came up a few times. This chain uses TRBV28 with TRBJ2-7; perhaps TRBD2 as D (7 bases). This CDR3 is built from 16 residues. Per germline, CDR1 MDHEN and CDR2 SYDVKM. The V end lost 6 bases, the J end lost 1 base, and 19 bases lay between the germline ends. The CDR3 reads CASSPGEGLLSYEQYF. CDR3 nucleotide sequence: TGTGCCAGCAGCCCAGGGGAGGGGCTTTTATCCTACGAGCAGTACTTC.

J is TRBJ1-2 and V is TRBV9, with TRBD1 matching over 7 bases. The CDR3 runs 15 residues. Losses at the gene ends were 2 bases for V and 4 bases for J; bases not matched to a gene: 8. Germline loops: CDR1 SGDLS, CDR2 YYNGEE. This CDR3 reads CASSVGDSPGYGYTF. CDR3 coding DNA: TGTGCCAGCAGCGTCGGGGACAGCCCAGGCTATGGCTACACCTTC. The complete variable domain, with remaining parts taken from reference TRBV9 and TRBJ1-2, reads DSGVTQTPKHLITATGQRVTLRCSPRSGDLSVYWYQQSLDQGLQFLIQYYNGEERAKGNILERFSAQQFPDLHSELNLSSLELGDSALYFCASSVGDSPGYGYTFGSGTRLTVV.